The TCR beta chain described here comes from a study of T cells in Graves' hyperthyroidism and ophthalmopathy. Study-level results: Researchers report that a 13 V-J model separated ophthalmopathy from stable hyperthyroidism. Most thyroid clonotypes with frequency above 0.001 were detected in blood.

This clonotype was observed at least ten times. As yet, its antigen is unknown. The CDR3 regions of TCR beta were amplified from RNA transcripts. A first-round RT-PCR of the TCR CDR3 used the HTBI primer set. TCRdb re-called the multiplex PCR reads with MiXCR, one entry per CDR3 protein. The data hold 500,000 to 650,000 distinct CDR3 sequences, with approximately 15% observed a single time. Approximately 10 ml of fresh peripheral blood supplied the PBMCs. Unmatched junction bases numbered 9, after V lost 10 bases and J lost 5 bases. The CDR3 consists of 14 residues. CDR1 and CDR2 from the germline V gene are MDHEN and SYDVKM.

Input material: blood. The chain is built from TRBV28 and TRBJ2-2, with 8 bases fitting TRBD2. This clonotype was sampled from a woman aged 50 to 60 with Graves' ophthalmopathy. The CDR3 nucleotides read TGTGCCACAATAGCGGGATCCCTTACCGGGGAGCTGTTTTTT. It translates to CATIAGSLTGELFF.